These T cell receptor beta chains were read from a single sample in a study of Graves' ophthalmopathy and Graves' hyperthyroidism. TCRdb passed the multiplex PCR reads through MiXCR, listing each CDR3 protein once. The sample holds under 200,000 distinct CDR3 sequences; around two fifths are singletons and the top ten take about 6%. Sequencing input: peripheral blood. These TCRs come from a woman aged 40 to 49 with Graves' ophthalmopathy. Each CDR3 is given without its conserved first and last residue. The order of the fields is V gene, CDR3 protein.

>TRBV5-1
ASSREDTQY
>TRBV28
ASSHRQGEEQY
>TRBV29-1
SVVAGSYTEAF
>TRBV18
ASSPSRTHSGETQY
>TRBV6-2/TRBV6-3
ASSYYQPNEQY
>TRBV13
ASSLDTYTGELF
>TRBV12-3/TRBV12-4
ASSLRSYEQY
>TRBV20-1
SARDAGPNNSPLH
>TRBV12-5
ASGLVKDSQETQY
>TRBV11-2
ASSFFLDSGANVLT
>TRBV10-3
AIKTESYEQY
>TRBV6-1
ASSGWGQQETQY
>TRBV5-1
ASSLDLGSASNYEQY
>TRBV6-2/TRBV6-3
ASSYEQGRSGANVLT
>TRBV2
ASSGLGYEQY
>TRBV12-3/TRBV12-4
ASSLATGGKDEQY
>TRBV29-1
SVALVAGYGYT
>TRBV28
ASSFRQVSNQPQH
>TRBV6-2/TRBV6-3
ASTESYEQY
>TRBV29-1
SVVASGGGGGYT
>TRBV6-2/TRBV6-3
ASSYSYKRESYEQY
>TRBV7-9
ASSLVGAGSYEQY
>TRBV29-1
SVEHPQYQETQY
>TRBV30
ASWSKDSLDYGYT
>TRBV10-3
AISPTGTGELF
>TRBV6-2/TRBV6-3
ASSFPGSYT
>TRBV20-1
SAFIVAGVFYEQY
>TRBV12-3/TRBV12-4
ASSLGGQSNQPQH